Shown below are 28 T cell receptor beta chains from a single sample sequenced in a study of T cell responses to AZD1222 COVID-19 vaccine. The repertoire was sequenced with immunoSEQ multiplex PCR; TCRdb's copy has only in-frame clones and lacks some. The sample consists of approximately 100,000 clones, 75% to 90% of them appearing once. Sequences were derived from peripheral blood, sampled on day 0 of AZD1222 vaccination. The receptors here all came from an adult in good health.

This sequence joins TRBV5-5 and TRBJ2-1; unclear D gene. Deletions cut 0 bases from V and 5 bases from J, with 15 bases between. CDR1 and CDR2 (germline): SGHKS, YYEKEE (reference sequence). The CDR3 is 16 residues long. The CDR3 sequence is CASSLARKAKNNEQFF. CDR3 DNA sequence: TGTGCCAGCAGCTTGGCTAGGAAGGCCAAAAACAATGAGCAGTTCTTC. Full variable domain (missing parts from reference TRBV5-5 and TRBJ2-1): DAGVTQSPTHLIKTRGQQVTLRCSPISGHKSVSWYQQVLGQGPQFIFQYYEKEERGRGNFPDRFSARQFPNYSSELNVNALLLGDSALYLCASSLARKAKNNEQFFGPGTRLTVL.

The chain couples TRBV7-8 to TRBJ1-5, with D possibly TRBD1 on 5 matching bases. The V gene lost 5 bases and the J gene lost 5 bases, with 13 bases spanning the gap. From germline, CDR1 is SGHVS and CDR2 FQNEAQ. The CDR3 totals 14 residues. This CDR3 reads CASSAYQGYQPQHF. The CDR3 region has the DNA TGTGCCAGCAGCGCATACCAGGGATATCAGCCCCAGCATTTT.

The V gene is TRBV3-1 (or the pseudogene TRBV3-2), the J gene TRBJ1-5, with D hard to call. This CDR3 has 10 amino acids. Germline-derived CDR1 and CDR2 are LGHDT and YNNKEL (reference sequence). V was shortened by 4 bases and J by 9 bases, with 4 bases between the two germline ends. CDR3 in DNA: TGTGCCAGCAGCCCCCGGCCCCAGCATTTT. Encoded protein: CASSPRPQHF.

This chain links TRBV7-9 with TRBJ1-1; 7 nucleotides agree with TRBD1. The CDR3 runs 12 residues. Germline V gene sequence: CDR1 SEHNR, CDR2 FQNEAQ (reference sequence). Trimming at V came to 3 bases and at J to 11 bases, leaving 6 bases not matched to a gene. CDR3 region: CASSFQGEYAFF. In nucleotides, the CDR3 is TGTGCCAGCAGCTTTCAGGGGGAGTATGCTTTCTTT.

In this sample, this clone turned up once. This sequence joins TRBV6-1 and TRBJ1-2; D is possibly TRBD1 (5 bases). Germline values: CDR1 MNHNS, CDR2 SASEGT. The CDR3 consists of 14 residues. Trimming shortened V by 3 bases and J by 0 bases, and 8 bases separated the two germline ends. CDR3 coding DNA: TGTGCCAGCAGTGACAGGGCCGCTAACTATGGCTACACCTTC. Protein: CASSDRAANYGYTF.

V gene TRBV4-1 combines with J gene TRBJ2-7; no reliable D call. CDR1 and CDR2 from the germline V gene are MGHRA and YSYEKL. The V gene lost 0 bases and the J gene lost 4 bases, with 13 bases spanning the gap. The CDR3 sequence is 15 residues long. The CDR3 sequence: CASSQERALVYEQYF. The CDR3 bases are TGCGCCAGCAGCCAAGAACGGGCTCTAGTGTACGAGCAGTACTTC.

The chain has TRBV28 and TRBJ1-1; 9 bases line up with TRBD1. This CDR3 has 16 amino acids. Losses at the gene ends were 2 bases for V and 2 bases for J; bases not matched to a gene: 6. The V gene's germline CDR1 is MDHEN and CDR2 SYDVKM. Here the CDR3 reads CASSLIGQGINTEAFF. The CDR3 DNA sequence: TGTGCCAGCAGTTTAATAGGACAGGGGATAAACACTGAAGCTTTCTTT.

This clone came up once. The chain links TRBV12-3 or TRBV12-4 to TRBJ1-2; 7 nucleotides match TRBD1. The V gene end was trimmed by 6 bases and the J gene end by 4 bases; junction bases not matched to a gene: 5. The CDR3 consists of 13 residues. The CDR3 reads CASRRDRFYGYTF. DNA for the CDR3: TGTGCCAGCAGGCGGGACAGATTCTATGGCTACACCTTC.

The chain carries TRBV13 and TRBJ1-1; 7 nucleotides line up with TRBD1. The trim removed 3 bases at V and 1 base at J, leaving 2 bases unmatched. The length of the CDR3 is 14 residues. Germline V gives CDR1 PRHDT, CDR2 FYEKMQ (reference sequence). The CDR3 region has the DNA TGTGCCAGCAGCTTGACAGGGAAGAACACTGAAGCTTTCTTT. This codes for CASSLTGKNTEAFF.

The chain uses TRBV7-8 and TRBJ2-3, with D unresolved. The CDR3 has 13 amino acids. Trimming took 5 bases from V and 4 from J, leaving 10 bases between them. Germline-derived CDR1 and CDR2 are SGHVS and FQNEAQ. As DNA, the CDR3 is TGTGCCAGCAGCCTAGATCCGGCAGATACGCAGTATTTT. It specifies CASSLDPADTQYF.

This sequence joins TRBV10-2 and TRBJ2-7, with a tentative D call TRBD2 (6 bases). Trimming removed 6 bases from V and 1 base from J, with 10 bases in between. Germline V gene lookup returns CDR1 WSHSY and CDR2 SAAADI. The CDR3 runs 13 residues. For the CDR3, the DNA is TGCGCCAGCAGCCGGGACTTTTCCTACGAGCAGTACTTC. This codes for CASSRDFSYEQYF.

The rearrangement joins TRBV14 to TRBJ1-1; D remains ambiguous. Trimming removed 4 bases at V and 4 bases at J, with 10 bases between. Germline lookup yields CDR1 SGHDN and CDR2 FVKESK. The CDR3 totals 13 residues. CDR3 DNA sequence: TGTGCCAGCAGCCTAGGACCTTTCACTGAAGCTTTCTTT. This encodes CASSLGPFTEAFF. Full variable domain (rest looked up from reference TRBV14 and TRBJ1-1): EAGVTQFPSHSVIEKGQTVTLRCDPISGHDNLYWYRRVMGKEIKFLLHFVKESKQDESGMPNNRFLAERTGGTYSTLKVQPAELEDSGVYFCASSLGPFTEAFFGQGTRLTVV.

The chain carries TRBV6-5 and TRBJ2-1; unclear D gene. Per germline, CDR1 MNHEY and CDR2 SVGAGI. The V gene lost 2 bases and the J gene lost 4 bases, with 9 bases spanning the gap. The CDR3 loop spans 14 amino acids. The CDR3 reads CASSYRSSYNEQFF. CDR3 nucleotide sequence: TGTGCCAGCAGTTACAGGAGCTCTTACAATGAGCAGTTCTTC.

In its sample, this clone was seen a few times. The chain employs TRBV24-1 and TRBJ2-1, with 9 bases that match TRBD2. The germline CDR1 and CDR2 sequences are KGHDR and SFDVKD. With 5 bases clipped from V and 5 bases from J, the junction kept 3 bases outside the gene matches. The CDR3 is 14 amino acids. The CDR3 nucleotides read TGTGCCACCAGTGTTAGCGGGAGACACAATGAGCAGTTCTTC. Amino acids: CATSVSGRHNEQFF.

The rearrangement uses TRBV10-2 and TRBJ2-5; no reliable D call. This CDR3 spans 13 amino acids. V shed 6 bases and J shed 4 bases, with 12 bases lying between them. Germline lookup yields CDR1 WSHSY and CDR2 SAAADI. The CDR3 loop reads CASSAVGPETQYF. The CDR3, as DNA: TGCGCCAGCAGCGCCGTGGGCCCAGAGACCCAGTACTTC.

The chain is built from TRBV18 and TRBJ1-1; TRBD1 might be the D (5 bases). Looked up from germline, CDR1 is KGHSH and CDR2 is LQKENI. The V end was cut by 0 bases, the J end by 3 bases, with 14 bases between. This CDR3 is built from 16 residues. CDR3 amino acids: CASSPPNGRGDTEAFF. The CDR3 bases are TGTGCCAGCTCACCACCGAACGGTCGGGGGGACACTGAAGCTTTCTTT.

This clone was detected once. The chain couples TRBV6-2 or TRBV6-3 to TRBJ2-7, with D unclear. The CDR3 sequence is 12 residues long. Per germline, CDR1 MNHEY and CDR2 SVGEGT. Trimming removed 5 bases from V and 3 bases from J, with 8 bases in between. This CDR3 is CASSHNYYEQYF. CDR3 in DNA: TGTGCCAGCAGTCACAACTACTACGAGCAGTACTTC.

A few counts support this clone. The CDR3 DNA is TGCGCCAGCAGTCCTGAGGTCCCCTCTTTCGATGGCTACACCTTC. Protein sequence: CASSPEVPSFDGYTF. The V call is TRBV4-3, the J call TRBJ1-2, with D uncertain. This CDR3 region has 15 residues. Per the germline V gene, CDR1 is LGHNA and CDR2 is YSLEER. With 6 bases removed from V and 6 bases from J, the gap between germline ends came to 20 bases.

The chain has TRBV27 and TRBJ1-5, with 7 positions matching TRBD1. This CDR3 is built from 13 residues. Trimming removed 5 bases from V and 7 bases from J; junction bases left unmatched: 5. Germline CDR1 MNHEY, CDR2 SMNVEV (reference sequence). CDR3 amino acids: CASSPTGFQPQHF. In DNA form, the CDR3 reads TGTGCCAGCAGTCCGACAGGGTTCCAGCCCCAGCATTTT.

This chain connects TRBV6-2 or TRBV6-3 to TRBJ2-3; D is undetermined. CDR3 length: 12 residues. Trimming stripped 6 bases from V and 6 bases from J, with 10 bases between. The germline CDR1 and CDR2 sequences are MNHEY and SVGEGT. CDR3 protein: CASSPVSDTQYF. Written as DNA, the CDR3 is TGTGCCAGCAGCCCTGTTTCGGATACGCAGTATTTT.

This chain connects TRBV3-1 (or the pseudogene TRBV3-2) to TRBJ2-7; 7 positions match TRBD1. The V and J ends lost 4 bases and 5 bases, in that order; junction bases with no gene match: 8. Germline lookup yields CDR1 LGHDT and CDR2 YNNKEL (reference sequence). The CDR3 has 14 amino acids. CDR3 sequence: CASSPRQGIHEQYF. The DNA of the CDR3 is TGTGCCAGCAGCCCGAGACAGGGTATCCACGAGCAGTACTTC.

Remarks on this clone: This sample also contains other DNA sequences that code for the same CDR3. The rearrangement uses TRBV4-1 and TRBJ1-2, with TRBD1 identical over 7 bases. CDR3 length: 15 amino acids. V was pared by 1 base and J by 1 base, with 3 bases of the junction left unmatched. Per germline, CDR1 MGHRA and CDR2 YSYEKL. CDR3 residues: CASSQVDRVNYGYTF. Here the CDR3 DNA reads TGCGCCAGCAGCCAAGTAGACAGGGTTAACTATGGCTACACCTTC.

J is TRBJ2-6 and V is TRBV9, with D perhaps TRBD1 (6 bases). Germline V gives CDR1 SGDLS, CDR2 YYNGEE. V was cut by 4 bases and J by 1 base, with 15 bases left in between. The CDR3 is made up of 17 amino acids. The CDR3 protein is CASSPNRVESGANVLTF. The CDR3 coding sequence is TGTGCCAGCAGCCCCAACAGGGTTGAGTCTGGGGCCAACGTCCTGACTTTC.

The rearrangement uses TRBV10-1 and TRBJ2-7; tentative D call: TRBD2 (6 bases). The CDR3 contains 14 residues. Germline V gene lookup returns CDR1 WNHNN and CDR2 SYGVQD (reference sequence). Trimming removed 4 bases at V and 2 bases at J, with 12 bases between. In nucleotides, the CDR3 is TGCGCCAGCAGTGCCGGGACTCGTCCCTACGAGCAGTACTTC. Translating gives CASSAGTRPYEQYF.

This clone was detected a few times. The chain carries TRBV2 and TRBJ2-5; tentative D call: TRBD1 (6 bases). The germline V gene has CDR1 SNHLY and CDR2 FYNNEI. The CDR3 sequence is 13 residues long. The V gene lost 7 bases and the J gene lost 3 bases, with 12 bases spanning the gap. CDR3 sequence: CASNGDIEETQYF. CDR3 DNA sequence: TGTGCCAGCAATGGGGACATTGAAGAGACCCAGTACTTC.

The chain has TRBV27 and TRBJ1-6, with TRBD1 as a possible D gene (6 bases). CDR3 length: 15 residues. Germline V gene lookup returns CDR1 MNHEY and CDR2 SMNVEV (reference sequence). Trimming took 6 bases from V and 11 from J, leaving 20 bases between them. The CDR3, as DNA: TGTGCCAGCAGCAAACCCTCAGACAGGCAAGCACCCCTCCACTTT. This translates into CASSKPSDRQAPLHF.

This rearrangement joins TRBV7-9 to TRBJ1-2; 11 nucleotides match TRBD1. The CDR3 is 12 amino acids. Germline V gene lookup returns CDR1 SEHNR and CDR2 FQNEAQ (reference sequence). V lost 5 bases, J lost 13 bases, and 6 bases stayed unmatched. CDR3 sequence reads: CASSIGQGASTF. Here the CDR3 DNA reads TGTGCCAGCAGCATAGGACAGGGGGCTTCCACCTTC. Supplemented by reference TRBV7-9 and TRBJ1-2, the full variable domain reads DTGVSQNPRHKITKRGQNVTFRCDPISEHNRLYWYRQTLGQGPEFLTYFQNEAQLEKSRLLSDRFSAERPKGSFSTLEIQRTEQGDSAMYLCASSIGQGASTFGSGTRLTVV.

The rearrangement links TRBV19 to TRBJ2-7; D unclear. Per germline, CDR1 LNHDA and CDR2 SQIVND (reference sequence). The CDR3 has 14 residues. Between the trimmed V and J ends, which lost 3 bases and 2 bases, there was a span of 11 bases. The CDR3 here is CASSIGRGTYEQYF. The CDR3 DNA sequence: TGTGCCAGTAGTATTGGGCGCGGTACCTACGAGCAGTACTTC.